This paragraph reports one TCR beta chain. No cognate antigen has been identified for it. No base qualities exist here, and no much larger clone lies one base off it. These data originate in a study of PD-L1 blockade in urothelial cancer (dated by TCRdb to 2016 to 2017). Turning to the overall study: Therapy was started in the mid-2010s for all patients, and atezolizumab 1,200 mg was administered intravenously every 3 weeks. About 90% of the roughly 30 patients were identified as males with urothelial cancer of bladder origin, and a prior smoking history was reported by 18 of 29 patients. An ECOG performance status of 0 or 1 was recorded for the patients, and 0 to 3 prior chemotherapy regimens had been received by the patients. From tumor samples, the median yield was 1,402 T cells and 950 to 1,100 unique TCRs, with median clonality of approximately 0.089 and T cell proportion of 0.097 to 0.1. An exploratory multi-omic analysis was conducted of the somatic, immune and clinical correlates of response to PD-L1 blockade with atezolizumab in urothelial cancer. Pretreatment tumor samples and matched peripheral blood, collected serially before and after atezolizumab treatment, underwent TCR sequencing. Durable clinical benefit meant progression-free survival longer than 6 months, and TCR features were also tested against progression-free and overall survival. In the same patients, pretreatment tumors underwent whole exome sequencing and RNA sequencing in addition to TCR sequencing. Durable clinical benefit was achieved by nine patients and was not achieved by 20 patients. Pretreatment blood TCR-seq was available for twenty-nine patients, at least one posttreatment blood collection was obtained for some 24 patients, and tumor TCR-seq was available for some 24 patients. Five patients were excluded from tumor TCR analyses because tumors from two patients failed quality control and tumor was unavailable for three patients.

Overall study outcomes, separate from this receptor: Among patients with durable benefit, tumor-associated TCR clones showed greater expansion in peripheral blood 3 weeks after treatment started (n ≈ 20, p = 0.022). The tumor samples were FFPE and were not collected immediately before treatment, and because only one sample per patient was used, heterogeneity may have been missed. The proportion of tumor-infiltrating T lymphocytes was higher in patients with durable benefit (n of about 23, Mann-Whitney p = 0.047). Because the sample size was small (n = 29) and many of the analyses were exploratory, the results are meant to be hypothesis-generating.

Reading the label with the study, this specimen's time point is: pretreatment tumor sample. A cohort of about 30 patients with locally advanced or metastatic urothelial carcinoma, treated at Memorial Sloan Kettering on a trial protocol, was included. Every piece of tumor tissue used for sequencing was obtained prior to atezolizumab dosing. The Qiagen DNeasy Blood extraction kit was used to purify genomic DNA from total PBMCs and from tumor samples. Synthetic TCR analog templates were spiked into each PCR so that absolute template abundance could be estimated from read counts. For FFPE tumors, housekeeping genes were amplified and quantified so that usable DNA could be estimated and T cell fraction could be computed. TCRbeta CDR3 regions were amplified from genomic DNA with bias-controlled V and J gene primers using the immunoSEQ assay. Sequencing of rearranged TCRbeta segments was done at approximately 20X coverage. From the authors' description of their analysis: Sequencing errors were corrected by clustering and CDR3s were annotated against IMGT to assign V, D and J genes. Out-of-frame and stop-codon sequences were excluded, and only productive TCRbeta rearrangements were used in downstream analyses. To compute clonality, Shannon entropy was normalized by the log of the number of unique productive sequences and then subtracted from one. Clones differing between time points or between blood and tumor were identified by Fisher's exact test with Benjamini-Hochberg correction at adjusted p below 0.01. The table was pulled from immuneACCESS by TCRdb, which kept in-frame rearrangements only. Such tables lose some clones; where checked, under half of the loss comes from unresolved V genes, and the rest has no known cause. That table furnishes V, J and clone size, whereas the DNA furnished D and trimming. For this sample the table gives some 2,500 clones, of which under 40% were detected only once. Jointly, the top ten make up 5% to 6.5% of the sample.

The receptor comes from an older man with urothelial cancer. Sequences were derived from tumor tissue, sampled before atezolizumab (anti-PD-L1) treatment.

The DNA reads TGTGCCAGCAAAGGACCGGGACAGCTGAACACTGAAGCTTTCTTT. Translated, this is CASKGPGQLNTEAFF. The sequence links TRBV6-8 to TRBJ1-1, and TRBD1 matches 7 of the central bases. From the cysteine through the phenylalanine, the CDR3 covers 15 amino acids. Kept here is only the CDR3 DNA, which spans 45 bases and is read in frame from base 1. From a lookup of the germline V gene, CDR1 and CDR2 are MNHGY and SAAAGT. V is cut back by 7 bases and J by 0 bases, with 8 bases in the junction unmatched.